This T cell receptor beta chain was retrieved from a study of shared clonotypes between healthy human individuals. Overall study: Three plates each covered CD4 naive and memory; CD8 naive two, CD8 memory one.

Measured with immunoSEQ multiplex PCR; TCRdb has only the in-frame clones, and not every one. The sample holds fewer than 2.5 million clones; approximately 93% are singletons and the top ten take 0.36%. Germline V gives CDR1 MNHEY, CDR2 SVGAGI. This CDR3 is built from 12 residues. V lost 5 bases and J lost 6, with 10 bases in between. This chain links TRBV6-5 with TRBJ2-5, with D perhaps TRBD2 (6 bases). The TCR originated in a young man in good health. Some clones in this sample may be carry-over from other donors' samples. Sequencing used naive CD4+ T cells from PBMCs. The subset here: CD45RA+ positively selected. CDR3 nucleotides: TGTGCCAGCAGTGGGGAGGCCAAGACCCAGTACTTC. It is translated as CASSGEAKTQYF.